This T cell receptor (beta chain) originates from a study of long-term antiretroviral therapy in people with HIV (dated 2022 in TCRdb). In the study overall: The earliest samples were collected roughly a decade before the 2015 WHO recommendation for immediate ART, at a time when ART was usually postponed until CD4 counts fell. Whether ART initiation and durable HIV suppression were associated with changes in peripheral blood TRB repertoire composition and diversity was tested in a retrospective serial study. A total of some 210 cryopreserved PBMC samples were contributed to the cohort by 30 adults with confirmed HIV infection, with samples collected serially over a mean of approximately six years (range 1-12). Eleven of the 30 participants with HIV were female. No cross-contamination during QIAcube processing was seen in test extractions of a monoclonal T-cell line run alongside 33 polyclonal samples.

General findings and caveats noted by the study authors: HIV repertoires had narrower CDR3 length ranges than controls, and the network structure suggested an antigen-experienced repertoire that shifted only slightly toward naive after ART. Expanded TRB clones identified before ART initiation dominated the repertoire across all time points, though the dominance fluctuated and decreased in many PLHIV after ART. Because PBMC availability was limited, only the TCR beta chain was sequenced, with no alpha chain pairing. The samples span the years 2004 to 2017, and the ART regimens used at that time may not be as effective as current regimens. Starting ART was linked to a significant rise in TRB diversity, yet even with long-term ART the diversity remained significantly lower than in transplant donor controls. Unsorted PBMC were profiled instead of sorted CD4+ and CD8+ T cells because pre-ART samples had limited cell numbers. No data were available on ART adherence, viral resistance or therapy changes, limiting inferences about post-ART repertoire changes.

The immunoSEQ hsTCRB v3.0 assay was used at survey level resolution to sequence the TRB variable region. TRB sequencing targeted a depth of roughly 35,000-55,000 T-cell genomes per sample. Pooled TRB libraries were sequenced on an Illumina MiSeq with a v3 150-cycle kit. Turning to the authors' computational methods: Repertoire analysis was performed in R inside a reproducible Nextflow workflow that covered QC, data transformation and analysis. Custom analyses were implemented in LymphoSeq2, an R package for AIRR-Seq data exploration. Several samples that yielded fewer than 5000 total TRB sequences were excluded, so that around 190 HIV repertoires were analyzed. Of the roughly 180 retained HIV repertoires, 55 to 60 were collected before and around 130 after ART initiation. Each repertoire was downsampled to 5000 TRB nucleotide sequences, and summary statistics were averaged across 100 downsampling iterations. TRB sequences were retained for analysis only if CDR3 regions of at least seven amino acids were present. Diversity was assessed using a clonality score derived from Shannon entropy and using the Gini coefficient. Repertoire networks linked the top 5000 CDR3 amino acid sequences whenever two sequences differed by an edit distance of one. GLIPH2 predicted antigen specificity groups and MHC restriction for TRB CDR3 amino acid sequences. To flag known CMV, EBV, HIV or tissue antigen associations, CDR3 amino acid sequences were matched against VDJdb and McPAS-TCR. Pre-ART, post-ART and control groups were compared with Wilcoxon signed-rank tests and Holm-Bonferroni correction. Not all clones reach the TCRdb copy of this immuneACCESS table, which keeps in-frame sequences only. Checked studies attribute under half of the gap to unresolved V genes and leave the rest unexplained. The D gene and trimming were derived from the DNA, and the V and J assignments and clone size from that table. For this sample there are about 25,000 clones; approximately 93% appear just once. The ten top clones hold less than 9.5% of the sample.

On this clone itself: Its target antigen remains unknown. Per-base qualities were not stored, and no clone one base away is much larger.

Participants were included only if at least one PBMC sample before ART initiation and at least two post-ART samples were available. Every participant with HIV received treatment in the United States of America. Before DNA extraction, cryopreserved samples of roughly 0.95-10 million PBMC were thawed and washed. At the time of the earliest PBMC sample, participants with HIV were aged between about 20 and 54 years. Each participant contributed PBMC samples from 1-4 timepoints before ART initiation and 2-8 timepoints after ART initiation, with a median of 7 samples. For every participant, serial HIV viral load, CD4+ T-cell count, ART history and demographic data were obtained. Using a Qiagen kit on a QIAcube, genomic DNA was extracted from unsorted PBMC, with samples processed in batches of 12. Sequences SGHKS (CDR1) and YYEKEE (CDR2) are obtained from the germline V gene (reference sequence). The junction shows trimming of 0 bases on V and 5 bases on J, and the gene matches do not reach 7 bases of it. From the cysteine up to the phenylalanine, the CDR3 has a length of 15 residues. The CDR3 DNA has 45 bases and is translated from base 1.

The clonotype was recovered from a woman aged 35 to 49 with HIV. The sample was unsorted PBMCs, taken 7.6 years after starting antiretroviral therapy. The rearranged chain carries TRBV5-5 and TRBJ2-7; 8 central nucleotides agree with TRBD1. The CDR3 reads as follows: CASSLGDRMFNEQYF. The nucleotide sequence reads TGTGCCAGCAGCTTGGGGGACAGGATGTTTAACGAGCAGTACTTC.